The rows below give T cell receptor beta chains drawn from one sample of a study of identical twins. Each CDR3 protein gets one entry after TCRdb re-called the 5' RACE reads with MiXCR. The data contain over 600,000 distinct CDR3 sequences, 21% of them seen just once; the ten biggest clones take up 4.3%. These data also formed part of another study, on T cells expressing NK-cell markers.

The sequenced material came from PBMCs. The receptors shown here come from a woman between 18 and 29 years old in good health. Each CDR3 is given with its conserved first and last residue. The D gene is left open where the match is weak. Some rows mark clone size as missing; the rest say once, few, many or name a class of expanded clone.

j_call clone_size v_call cdr3_length d_call cdr3_aa cdr3_nt
TRBJ2-3 few TRBV20-1 10 NA CSTAGITQYF TGCAGTACCGCGGGGATTACGCAGTATTTT
TRBJ2-7 NA TRBV27 13 TRBD1 CASSRRGRYEQYF TGTGCCAGCAGTAGAAGGGGGCGGTACGAGCAGTACTTC
TRBJ1-3 many TRBV12-3/TRBV12-4 12 NA CASSRGWNTIYF TGTGCCAGCAGTCGAGGGTGGAACACCATATATTTT
TRBJ2-3 NA TRBV11-2 13 NA CASSLVALHTQYF TGTGCCAGCAGCTTAGTTGCATTGCATACGCAGTATTTT
TRBJ1-5 NA TRBV2 15 NA CASSGSGRSNQPQHF TGTGCCAGCAGTGGTTCAGGGAGAAGCAATCAGCCCCAGCATTTT
TRBJ1-2 NA TRBV5-1 15 TRBD1 CASSPGRQGRDGYTF TGCGCCAGCAGCCCAGGACGACAGGGTCGCGATGGCTACACCTTC
TRBJ2-7 few TRBV5-1 14 NA CASSRQALDYEQYF TGCGCCAGCAGCCGACAAGCCCTAGACTACGAGCAGTACTTC
TRBJ2-2 NA TRBV12-3/TRBV12-4 15 NA CASGKGGTIHGELFF TGTGCCAGCGGGAAGGGGGGGACAATCCACGGGGAGCTGTTTTTT
TRBJ2-1 NA TRBV7-9 11 NA CASSFGQQQFF TGTGCCAGCAGCTTCGGGCAGCAGCAGTTCTTC
TRBJ2-7 few TRBV5-8 13 TRBD2 CASTKRGGREQYF TGTGCCAGCACGAAGCGGGGGGGACGTGAGCAGTACTTC
TRBJ2-1 few TRBV12-5 16 NA CASGFEPESSYNEQFF TGTGCTAGTGGTTTCGAGCCCGAAAGCTCTTACAATGAGCAGTTCTTC
TRBJ2-7 few TRBV20-1 14 NA CSASYQGIGYEQYF TGCAGTGCGTCCTATCAGGGAATCGGCTACGAGCAGTACTTC
TRBJ1-1 many TRBV13 15 NA CASSEVVRGNTEAFF TGTGCCAGCAGCGAAGTCGTCAGGGGGAACACTGAAGCTTTCTTT
TRBJ2-5 NA TRBV4-2 12 NA CASSQSPETQYF TGTGCCAGCAGCCAATCCCCAGAGACCCAGTACTTC
TRBJ2-7 NA TRBV27 15 NA CASSFQGRGSYEQYF TGTGCCAGCAGTTTCCAGGGGCGCGGTTCCTACGAGCAGTACTTC
TRBJ2-6 many TRBV7-6 12 NA CASSHPLNVLTF TGTGCCAGCAGCCATCCCCTCAACGTCCTGACTTTC
TRBJ1-1 NA TRBV7-9 11 NA CASSLVIEAFF TGTGCCAGCAGCTTAGTGATTGAAGCTTTCTTT
TRBJ2-4 few TRBV29-1 17 TRBD1 CSVEANKGQGFGTIQYF TGCAGCGTTGAAGCCAATAAGGGACAGGGATTTGGTACCATTCAGTACTTC
TRBJ1-3 many TRBV11-3 17 TRBD1 CASSFGGTGKAENTIYF TGTGCCAGCAGCTTCGGGGGGACAGGGAAGGCGGAAAACACCATATATTTT
TRBJ2-1 many TRBV5-1 15 TRBD1 CASSIGQGLYNEQFF TGCGCCAGCAGCATCGGACAGGGTCTGTACAATGAGCAGTTCTTC
TRBJ2-2 NA TRBV9 14 NA CASSAPVTGGELFF TGTGCCAGCAGCGCACCGGTGACAGGCGGGGAGCTGTTTTTT
TRBJ1-1 few TRBV4-3 14 NA CASSQDSRRTEAFF TGCGCCAGCAGCCAAGACTCTCGCCGCACTGAAGCTTTCTTT
TRBJ2-7 many TRBV10-3 11 NA CAISESNEQYF TGTGCCATCAGTGAGTCGAACGAGCAGTACTTC
TRBJ1-6 few TRBV9 15 NA CASSVDGGINSPLHF TGTGCCAGCAGCGTAGATGGAGGGATCAATTCACCCCTCCACTTT
TRBJ2-1 NA TRBV20-1 14 TRBD2 CSLASSGRGNEQFF TGCAGCCTGGCCTCGAGCGGGAGGGGGAATGAGCAGTTCTTC
TRBJ2-5 few TRBV5-1 16 NA CASSLEGGRLTGTQYF TGCGCCAGCAGCTTGGAGGGCGGTCGATTGACGGGGACCCAGTACTTC
TRBJ2-1 NA TRBV12-3/TRBV12-4 15 TRBD2 CASSFSGAGGREQFF TGTGCCAGCAGTTTCTCGGGAGCGGGGGGGCGTGAGCAGTTCTTC
TRBJ2-7 NA TRBV7-2 15 TRBD2 CASSLEASGAYEQYF TGTGCCAGCAGCTTAGAAGCTAGCGGAGCCTACGAGCAGTACTTC
TRBJ1-4 NA TRBV7-2 15 NA CASSLGVLAAEKLFF TGTGCCAGCAGCTTAGGCGTGTTGGCGGCTGAAAAACTGTTTTTT
TRBJ1-1 few TRBV12-3/TRBV12-4 12 NA CASSSAETEAFF TGTGCCAGCAGTTCGGCAGAGACTGAAGCTTTCTTT
TRBJ1-2 few TRBV29-1 12 NA CSVGEPRGVATF TGCAGCGTTGGGGAGCCCAGGGGAGTCGCCACCTTC